The sample holds many counts of the clone carrying this T cell receptor beta chain. Its matching antigen is unknown. These data come from a study of molecular identifiers for immune sequencing clone quantification. General observations from the study: Clones exceeding 20 RNA copies carried over 99% of effector molecules but under 1% of naive-cell molecules.

Deletions cut 6 bases from V and 2 bases from J, with 21 bases between. CDR3 size: 17 residues. The germline gives CDR1 KGHSH, CDR2 LQKENI. Preparation of the bulk TCR libraries relied on previously described methods and listed TCR primers. One entry per CDR3 protein results from TCRdb running MiXCR on the PCR reads. The data contain fewer than 25,000 distinct CDR3 sequences, roughly a sixth of them singletons. Based on a CD8+CD4-CCR7+CD45RA+ profile, naive CD8 T cells were sorted. The sequencing sample was made of naive CD8+ T cells from blood, with Jurkat cell RNA spiked in. Subset given: FACS-sorted CD8+CD4-CCR7+CD45RA+ naive T cells. The chain combines TRBV18 with TRBJ2-3; possibly TRBD1 for D (6 bases). The TCR originated in a human donor in good health. Some libraries in this study had Jurkat cell RNA spiked in. The CDR3 here is CASSPRTRGINTDTQYF. The CDR3 bases are TGTGCCAGCTCCCCCCGGACAAGGGGGATTAACACAGATACGCAGTATTTT.